The rows below give T cell receptor beta chains drawn from one sample of a study of T-cell reconstitution after alpha-beta-depleted transplantation in children. TCRdb ran MiXCR on the PCR reads and lists one entry per CDR3 protein. The table shows 640,000 or so distinct CDR3 sequences, with over 15% occurring only once. Material: PBMCs from the stem cell graft donor, obtained from the stem cell graft. These TCRs come from a human donor who donated a stem cell graft to a child with acute myeloid leukemia. Both conserved end residues are part of each CDR3. D genes are given only for firm matches. A clone size is listed for some rows: how often the clone was seen (once, few, many), or a class if it is expanded.

>TRBJ1-1|TRBD1|.|TRBV7-9
CASSRDSFTEAFF
TGTGCCAGCAGCCGGGACAGTTTCACTGAAGCTTTCTTT
>TRBJ1-5|.|.|TRBV7-2
CASSPRRGTSQPQHF
TGTGCCAGCAGCCCCCGCAGGGGAACAAGCCAGCCCCAGCATTTT
>TRBJ2-1|TRBD1|.|TRBV2
CASFKRGQGDNEQFF
TGTGCCAGCTTCAAGAGGGGACAGGGGGACAATGAGCAGTTCTTC
>TRBJ2-2|TRBD1|.|TRBV9
CASSARTGAQNTGELFF
TGTGCCAGCAGCGCCAGGACAGGGGCGCAGAACACCGGGGAGCTGTTTTTT
>TRBJ2-3|.|many|TRBV20-1
CSATGLLSTDTQYF
TGCAGTGCCACGGGACTTCTTAGCACAGATACGCAGTATTTT
>TRBJ2-3|.|many|TRBV12-3/TRBV12-4
CASSRWADTQYF
TGTGCCAGCAGTCGGTGGGCAGATACGCAGTATTTT
>TRBJ2-7|.|.|TRBV28
CASSLPEYEQYF
TGTGCCAGCAGTTTGCCGGAGTACGAGCAGTACTTC
>TRBJ2-3|.|many|TRBV24-1
CATSDSETPRRDTQYF
TGTGCCACCAGTGATTCGGAAACCCCACGGAGGGATACGCAGTATTTT
>TRBJ2-1|.|many|TRBV7-2
CASSLTPYNEQFF
TGTGCCAGCAGCTTAACTCCTTACAATGAGCAGTTCTTC
>TRBJ2-2|TRBD2|many|TRBV5-6
CASSGTRTRNTGELFF
TGTGCCAGCAGCGGAACCCGGACTAGGAACACCGGGGAGCTGTTTTTT
>TRBJ2-5|.|many|TRBV10-3
CAISESEGTQETQYF
TGTGCCATCAGTGAGTCGGAGGGGACACAAGAGACCCAGTACTTC
>TRBJ2-3|.|many|TRBV5-1
CASSLVVASTDTQYF
TGCGCCAGCAGCTTGGTGGTTGCTAGCACAGATACGCAGTATTTT
>TRBJ2-2|TRBD1|.|TRBV7-8
CASSFYRDSPTGELFF
TGTGCCAGCAGCTTCTACCGGGACAGTCCTACCGGGGAGCTGTTTTTT
>TRBJ1-2|.|many|TRBV7-9
CASSRRGEGENGYTF
TGTGCCAGCAGCCGAAGGGGTGAGGGCGAGAATGGCTACACCTTC
>TRBJ2-3|.|many|TRBV6-5
CASSYSGASTDTQYF
TGTGCCAGCAGTTACTCCGGGGCTAGCACAGATACGCAGTATTTT
>TRBJ2-1|.|many|TRBV20-1
CSATIQGREQFF
TGCAGTGCTACAATACAGGGAAGGGAGCAGTTCTTC
>TRBJ2-5|.|many|TRBV29-1
CSVGQPNTRQETQYF
TGCAGCGTCGGACAGCCAAATACACGTCAAGAGACCCAGTACTTC
>TRBJ2-5|TRBD1|many|TRBV20-1
CSASAWTGAETQYF
TGCAGTGCTAGCGCATGGACAGGGGCGGAGACCCAGTACTTC
>TRBJ2-7|TRBD1|.|TRBV5-6
CASSSTPRDRGHEQYF
TGTGCCAGCAGCTCAACCCCCCGGGACAGGGGGCACGAGCAGTACTTC
>TRBJ2-3|TRBD2|many|TRBV12-3/TRBV12-4
CASSRLAGRTDTQYF
TGTGCCAGCTCCCGACTAGCGGGGCGCACAGATACGCAGTATTTT
>TRBJ2-1|TRBD2|.|TRBV4-1
CASSQRGGRAYNEQFF
TGCGCCAGCAGCCAGCGGGGGGGCCGGGCCTACAATGAGCAGTTCTTC
>TRBJ2-3|.|.|TRBV5-5
CASSPTGHIRTDTQYF
TGTGCCAGCAGTCCGACCGGACATATACGAACAGATACGCAGTATTTT
>TRBJ1-2|TRBD1|many|TRBV29-1
CSAETGGNYGYTF
TGCAGCGCTGAGACAGGGGGAAACTATGGCTACACCTTC
>TRBJ1-2|.|.|TRBV4-3
CASSQDDQPASYGYTF
TGCGCCAGCAGCCAAGATGACCAGCCAGCTAGCTATGGCTACACCTTC
>TRBJ2-1|TRBD1|few|TRBV7-3
CASSLGRTGFNEQFF
TGTGCCAGCAGCTTAGGTAGGACAGGCTTCAATGAGCAGTTCTTC
>TRBJ2-5|.|many|TRBV20-1
CSARLRETQYF
TGCAGTGCTAGGCTGAGAGAGACCCAGTACTTC
>TRBJ1-6|.|many|TRBV25-1
CASSLFSYNSPLHF
TGTGCCAGCAGTCTATTCTCCTATAATTCACCCCTCCACTTT
>TRBJ1-3|.|few|TRBV29-1
CSVSRGNTIYF
TGCAGCGTTTCCCGTGGAAACACCATATATTTT
>TRBJ2-1|TRBD2|many|TRBV4-3
CASSRQPSASGGPTYNEQFF
TGCGCCAGCAGCCGCCAACCTTCCGCTAGCGGGGGACCCACCTACAATGAGCAGTTCTTC
>TRBJ1-1|.|few|TRBV25-1
CASSVGVTEAFF
TGTGCCAGCAGTGTAGGGGTTACTGAAGCTTTCTTT
>TRBJ2-7|.|.|TRBV29-1
CSVEDPAGDLYEQYF
TGCAGCGTTGAAGACCCTGCAGGGGATCTATACGAGCAGTACTTC
>TRBJ1-6|.|many|TRBV24-1
CATSRTVDSPLHF
TGTGCCACGTCTCGTACAGTGGATTCACCCCTCCACTTT
>TRBJ2-1|.|many|TRBV12-3/TRBV12-4
CASSLAPQDNRIF
TGTGCCAGCAGTTTAGCGCCTCAGGATAACCGGATCTTC
>TRBJ1-2|.|many|TRBV20-1
CSAGLQGMNGYTF
TGCAGTGCCGGCCTGCAGGGAATGAATGGCTACACCTTC
>TRBJ2-5|.|.|TRBV7-9
CASSSWGNSIRETQYF
TGTGCCAGCAGCTCATGGGGGAACTCAATTCGAGAGACCCAGTACTTC
>TRBJ1-5|.|few|TRBV15
CATSREGGANQPQHF
TGTGCCACCAGCAGAGAGGGAGGAGCCAATCAGCCCCAGCATTTT
>TRBJ1-3|TRBD1|many|TRBV20-1
CSASTGAGNTIYF
TGCAGTGCGTCCACAGGGGCTGGAAACACCATATATTTT
>TRBJ1-2|TRBD1|many|TRBV29-1
CSTRDREDYGYTF
TGCAGCACCCGGGACAGGGAGGACTATGGCTACACCTTC
>TRBJ2-7|.|few|TRBV7-2
CASSPTTGTYEQYF
TGTGCCAGCAGCCCAACGACAGGGACTTACGAGCAGTACTTC
>TRBJ1-1|.|few|TRBV15
CATSRPHRNTEAFF
TGTGCCACCAGCAGACCGCACCGGAACACTGAAGCTTTCTTT
>TRBJ2-3|.|.|TRBV12-3/TRBV12-4
CASSSRTGGTQYF
TGTGCCAGCAGTTCCCGAACCGGAGGTACGCAGTATTTT
>TRBJ2-3|TRBD2|many|TRBV29-1
CSVGLAGGLDTQYF
TGCAGCGTTGGACTAGCGGGGGGTCTAGATACGCAGTATTTT
>TRBJ2-3|.|many|TRBV29-1
CSGGLDTQYF
TGCAGCGGTGGGCTAGATACGCAGTATTTT
>TRBJ2-3|.|.|TRBV11-1
CASSLGDGITDTQYF
TGTGCCAGCAGCTTAGGGGACGGAATCACAGATACGCAGTATTTT
>TRBJ1-5|.|few|TRBV20-1
CSARSIDRESQHF
TGCAGTGCTAGATCCATCGACCGTGAGTCCCAGCATTTT
>TRBJ2-1|TRBD1|many|TRBV20-1
CSARSAGGSLGEQFF
TGCAGTGCTAGGTCGGCAGGGGGCTCGCTCGGTGAGCAGTTCTTC
>TRBJ2-1|TRBD2|many|TRBV6-5
CASSYEMAGGYNEQFF
TGTGCCAGCAGTTACGAAATGGCGGGGGGGTACAATGAGCAGTTCTTC
>TRBJ1-2|TRBD1|few|TRBV5-6
CASSFYGTGPNYGYTF
TGTGCCAGCAGCTTCTATGGGACAGGGCCTAACTATGGCTACACCTTC
>TRBJ2-3|.|.|TRBV12-3/TRBV12-4
CASSSKWTQYF
TGTGCCAGCAGTTCCAAGTGGACGCAGTATTTT
>TRBJ2-3|.|few|TRBV7-9
CASSRVTVDTQYF
TGTGCCAGCAGCCGTGTAACTGTAGATACGCAGTATTTT
>TRBJ2-1|.|many|TRBV13
CASSFRGVQYNEQFF
TGTGCCAGCAGCTTTCGAGGGGTCCAATACAATGAGCAGTTCTTC
>TRBJ2-1|.|many|TRBV10-3
CAISENGEQFF
TGTGCCATCAGTGAGAATGGGGAGCAGTTCTTC
>TRBJ2-1|TRBD2|.|TRBV20-1
CSAKGPLRLAGNEQFF
TGCAGTGCTAAGGGCCCCCTTAGACTAGCGGGAAATGAGCAGTTCTTC